This T cell receptor beta chain was sequenced for a study of cytomegalovirus exposure and HLA in healthy donors (dated by TCRdb to about 2017). As for the study more broadly: A later analysis indicated that the 95 to 150 validation repertoires were generated on the platform also employed for the approximately 700 repertoires of the first cohort. The aim of the study was to test whether cataloging public T cell receptors could identify signatures of past pathogen exposure. Along with the approximately 620-subject first cohort, a separate validation cohort of over 90 different subjects was used. To predict cytomegalovirus infection status, the study brought together high-throughput TCR immunosequencing, statistical association of individual TCRs with disease status, and machine learning. The full study reports these points: The study listed approximately 150 TCR beta chains as associated with cytomegalovirus. Most TCR sequences were observed very rarely across donors, whereas some public TCRs were present in many individuals. A later analysis lacked HLA typing for the validation cohort, so it scored co-occurrence in that cohort across all 120 or so repertoires. Of the cluster scores, about 94% were above 0 in a later analysis, which found that TCRs clustered in the first cohort also tended to co-occur in the 90 to 150 validation repertoires. The authors suggested that the approach could potentially be extended to other disease states and immunological phenotypes. The classifier was reported to diagnose cytomegalovirus status with high specificity and sensitivity in both the original cohort and the validation cohort. A few of the identified cytomegalovirus-associated TCR beta chains were confirmed in vitro to be specific for cytomegalovirus antigens.

The germline V gene specifies SGHTA as CDR1 and FQGNSA as CDR2. V and J lose 3 bases and 8 bases, and a span of 11 bases separates them. The CDR3 runs 13 amino acids, cysteine and phenylalanine included. The sequence is cut down to CDR3 DNA, 39 bases in frame from base 1. Receptors were amplified or captured by the immunoSEQ multiplex PCR assay. The published analysis was carried out like this. A statistical classification framework was built for diagnosing cytomegalovirus status from the catalog of TCR beta chain sequences. TCRdb limited this immuneACCESS table to in-frame rearrangements with V and J called. A share of clones is missing; checked studies link under half to unresolved V genes, and the rest is unexplained. That table supplies the V and J calls and clone size; D and trimming were determined from the DNA. Recorded for this sample are roughly 130,000 clones; 85% to 90% of them occurred a single time. The ten biggest clones cover roughly 9.2% of the sample.

Donors formed part of the validation cohort, which comprised 120 subjects and was distinct from the first cohort of under 850 subjects. Comment on this clone: This receptor's antigen is unknown. It has no much larger one-base neighbor in the sample; base qualities were not kept.

The sample consisted of PBMCs. This sequence originates from a woman between 18 and 30 years old in good health and CMV-seropositive. The chain was built from TRBV7-2 and TRBJ1-3; a weak D assignment points to TRBD1 (5 bases agree). The CDR3 loop reads CASSFRQGDTIYF. The nucleotide sequence reads as follows: TGTGCCAGCAGCTTCCGGCAGGGTGACACCATATATTTT.